This TCR beta chain was obtained from a study of cytomegalovirus exposure and HLA in healthy donors (TCRdb year 2017). For context, the study as a whole: An earlier analysis of about 530 of the donors reported approximately 300 Gb of sequence data and 95 million to 130 million unique TCR beta sequences obtained from around 180 million T cells. Class I and class II HLA loci were covered by the typing at four-digit resolution. An early release that covered some 630 HLA-typed donors contained about 290 gigabases of sequencing data and roughly 84 million unique TCR sequences. Because of strong linkage in the cohort, roughly five DR-DQ haplotypes were treated as single units for association and clustering. A later genetic analysis took genome-wide SNP genotypes for 398 of the 666 donors and used that subset as a discovery cohort. The study profiled the T cell repertoires of hundreds of subjects by immunosequencing and related them to cytomegalovirus serostatus. The study aimed to test whether cataloging public T cell receptors could reveal signatures of past pathogen exposure. To predict cytomegalovirus infection status, the study combined high-throughput TCR immunosequencing, statistical association of individual TCRs with disease status, and machine learning. Of the roughly 400 genotyped donors, around 81% fell in the genetic ancestry cluster associated with self-reported Caucasian donors. In addition to the first cohort of around 670 subjects, a separate validation cohort of 120 different subjects was used. The number of typed donors differed by locus: roughly 629-630 for A, B, C, DRB1 and DQB1; roughly 510 for DQA1; roughly 600 for DPA1; and some 430 for DPB1. To study patterns of TCR occurrence, a later analysis re-analyzed previously published TCR beta repertoires from around 670 donors and added high-resolution HLA genotyping. The later analysis used no new phenotypic data to find candidate immune exposures, relying instead on TCR beta sequences and their occurrence across donors. On average, roughly 240,000 unique TCR beta nucleotide sequences were sequenced per donor among fewer than 500 genotyped donors of the cohort, with about 19% of those sequences being non-productive. Donor age, sex, ethnicity and CMV serostatus were collected together with the repertoire data. Every discovery cohort repertoire had been produced on one sequencing platform. An earlier analysis of roughly 580 of the donors used high-throughput TCR beta sequencing to judge whether each TCR beta V gene segment behaved as functional or pseudogenic.

Broad study findings and their caveats: In a later genetic analysis, a missense DCLRE1C variant was associated with V-gene and J-gene trimming of TCR beta chains, and the association was replicated in an independent cohort. Compared with equally common non-associated chains, HLA-associated TCR beta chains in a later analysis were more clonally expanded and had lower generation probabilities. Because HLA typing was unavailable for some donors at each locus, only the typed subset was used in association tests. A total of 150 to 200 TCR beta chains were listed by the study as associated with cytomegalovirus. In a later analysis, the rate of TCR association differed among HLA loci, with DRB1 alleles having the most associated TCRs and HLA-C alleles having the fewest. Three of the identified cytomegalovirus-associated TCR beta chains were confirmed in vitro to be specific for cytomegalovirus antigens. Sequencing depth was assumed to be roughly uniform across donors in the presence/absence analyses, though that assumption may not hold. A group of highly shared sequence variants was considered likely to be a technical artifact of the sequencing pipeline. While some public TCRs were present in many individuals, most TCR sequences turned up only very rarely across donors. Immune exposure information for the cohort was limited to CMV serostatus. In an earlier analysis of some 500 of the donors, most TCR beta V segments were observed in productive rearrangements about 90% or about 30% of the time, broadly matching IMGT annotations. When HLA alleles, especially DR and DQ, strongly co-occurred, attributing TCR associations to individual alleles was difficult. Cytomegalovirus status was reported to be diagnosed by the classifier with high specificity and sensitivity in both the original and validation cohorts. Seventeen rarely observed V segments, including chromosome 9 orphons, were excluded from the earlier analysis of 550 to 700 of the donors because counts were too low. A further reported finding was that TCR beta sequences accurately predicted the HLA-A and HLA-B alleles for most subjects in the first cohort. Because the 87-base-pair reads could not distinguish some IMGT-functional V segments, including TRBV6-2 and TRBV6-3, those segments were excluded. Compared with the roughly 700-donor mean, donors in an Asian-associated ancestry cluster had fewer N-insertions in productive TCRs, according to a later genetic analysis. Linkage disequilibrium might explain the correlated functional status among segregating V segments, but an unknown experimental factor could not be excluded. The authors suggested that the approach could potentially be generalized to other disease states and immunological phenotypes. Specific HLA alleles were associated with roughly 16,000 TCR beta sequences at a false discovery rate of 0.05 in a later analysis. This cohort had only TCR beta chains sequenced, and the lack of alpha or paired-chain data limited which features could be detected. Most CMV-associated TCR beta chains appeared to be HLA-restricted in a later analysis, and the HLA associations seemed to be driven largely by CMV exposure. In a later analysis, several top co-occurrence clusters were reported to appear linked to parvovirus B19, influenza, CMV and Epstein-Barr virus.

Turning to this clone: Its antigen is not yet known. Qualities for individual bases were not recorded, and no much larger clone is one base off.

The cohort was made up of approximately 670 healthy bone marrow donors. Cohort members were all nominally healthy when sampled, although unrecorded immune exposures were likely present. The donor tested CMV seropositive, placing the donor among the approximately 290 seropositive members of the cohort. Every donor gave a peripheral blood sample, and the peripheral blood mononuclear cells from that sample were used for TCR beta sequencing. Genomic DNA was extracted from the blood cell samples with the Qiagen DNeasy Blood Extraction Kit. Library preparation was by the immunoSEQ multiplex PCR assay. For the multiplex PCR, a mixture combining 60 forward primers for TCR Vbeta segments and 13 reverse primers for TCR Jbeta segments was used. A multiplex PCR assay on genomic DNA amplified the CDR3 region of rearranged TCR beta genes. On the Illumina HiSeq System, the amplified TCR beta libraries were sequenced as 87-base-pair reads. As for how the authors treated the data: In a later analysis, 77 million or so unique TCR beta chains were counted across the 650 to 700 repertoires, and about 9.9 million of these chains were shared by at least two donors. Raw reads were error-corrected and collapsed into unique sequences by a nearest-neighbor algorithm in which closely related sequences were merged to remove PCR and sequencing errors. Alignment of CDR3 sequences to IMGT reference sequences was used to assign V, D and J gene segments. For a sequence to be retained, at least a six-nucleotide match to both a V gene segment and a J gene segment was required. Rearrangements were called productive when the CDR3 lacked stop codons and stayed in frame with V and J; all others were non-productive. Following IMGT convention, CDR3 was defined as the stretch from the second conserved V-encoded cysteine to the conserved J-encoded phenylalanine. Sequences without an unambiguous match to a single V gene segment were excluded from the earlier analysis of 500 to 700 of the donors. In an earlier analysis of 587 of the donors, V segments were called functional above 56.7% productive rearrangements and were called segregating when the between-donor standard deviation exceeded 5%. A statistical classification framework was built to diagnose cytomegalovirus status from the catalog of TCR beta chain sequences. In a later analysis, TCR nucleotide sequences were compared against IMGT/GENE-DB human TR gene sequences so that V and J genes could be assigned. Using the TCRdist pipeline, a later analysis assigned CDR3 sequences along with most-parsimonious VDJ recombination scenarios. In a later analysis, each TCR beta chain was defined by its CDR3 amino acid sequence together with its V-gene family, and reads without a unique V-gene family were excluded. A later analysis removed 500 to 650 highly shared, low-generation-probability nucleotide sequences to deal with suspected cross-contamination and a sequencing artifact. In a later analysis, a clonal expansion index was calculated for each public chain from normalized within-repertoire ranks of inferred template counts. A later analysis computed generation probabilities with a VDJ recombination model fitted to out-of-frame rearrangements, and checked the results against IGoR. Hypergeometric tests were used in a later analysis to score TCR-TCR, TCR-HLA and TCR-CMV co-occurrence, with a repertoire-size bias correction applied to the TCR pairs. A later analysis estimated false discovery rates by permuting HLA or CMV assignments 20 times. In a later analysis, co-occurring TCRs were grouped with DBSCAN, and TCRdist sequence similarity was added when clustering was performed within HLA-allele-positive subsets. For co-occurrence clustering, repertoires with fewer than 30,000 or more than 120,000 public chains were excluded, along with four or five repertoires with anomalous nucleotide sharing. TCRdb's version of the immuneACCESS table is confined to in-frame rearrangements and falls short of the full clone set. An unresolved V gene accounts for under half of the shortfall where checked; the remainder is of unknown origin. For V, J and clone size, that table is used; D and trimming come from the DNA. The sample has approximately 160,000 clones on record, 60% to 85% of them singletons. The leading ten clones occupy 2.5% to 3.5% of the sample.

Per the germline V gene (reference sequence), LNHDA is the CDR1 and SQIVND is the CDR2. Spanning cysteine to phenylalanine, the CDR3 consists of 13 amino acids. Left in the record is the CDR3 DNA by itself, 39 bases read in frame from the first base. The junction carries 9 bases between V and J, which are trimmed by 4 bases and 3 bases respectively. The specimen was PBMCs. The chain links TRBV19 with TRBJ1-1; tentative D gene TRBD1, with 6 bases matching. The TCR was taken from a woman aged 45-60 years in good health and CMV-seropositive. The bases are TGTGCCAGTAGTAGCCACAGGGACACTGAAGCTTTCTTT. Protein translation: CASSSHRDTEAFF.